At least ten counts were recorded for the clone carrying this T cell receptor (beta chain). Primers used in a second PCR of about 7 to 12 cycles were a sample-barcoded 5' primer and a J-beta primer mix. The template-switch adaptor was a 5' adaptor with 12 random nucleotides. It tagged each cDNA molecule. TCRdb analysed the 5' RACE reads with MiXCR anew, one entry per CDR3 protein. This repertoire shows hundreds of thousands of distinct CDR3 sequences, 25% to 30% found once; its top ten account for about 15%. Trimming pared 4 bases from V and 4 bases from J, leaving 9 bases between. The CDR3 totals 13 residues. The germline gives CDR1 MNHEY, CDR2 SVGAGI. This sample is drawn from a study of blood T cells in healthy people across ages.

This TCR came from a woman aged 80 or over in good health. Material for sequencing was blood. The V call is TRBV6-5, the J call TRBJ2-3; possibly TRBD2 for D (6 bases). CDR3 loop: CASSSSSADTQYF. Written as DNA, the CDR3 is TGTGCCAGCAGTTCCTCTAGCGCAGATACGCAGTATTTT.